The present entry profiles one TCR beta chain with its context. Per the original data handling: It was from reference gene primer amplification that nucleated cell counts were estimated. TCRdb's copy holds only in-frame clones and misses some; the assay was immunoSEQ multiplex PCR. D and trimming were read from the DNA, whereas the V and J calls and clone size are those reported in that table. The profile shows over 120,000 clones, 86% of them singletons. The entry originates in a study of blood T cell repertoires in COVID-19. Overall study: Sources were T cells, B-cell-depleted T cells, or PBMCs; the material itself was cDNA or gDNA.

Those enrolled, adults aged roughly 18 to 100 years, came from about two dozen US areas. Unmatched junction bases numbered 6, after V lost 6 bases and J lost 8 bases. This CDR3 is 12 amino acids long. Germline V CDR1 and CDR2: SNHLY, FYNNEI. The J gene is TRBJ1-2, the V gene TRBV2; 7 bases agree with TRBD1. The source of this sequence is a man over 45 who had recovered from COVID-19. The specimen sequenced was PBMCs or T cells enriched from blood (not recorded which). Here the CDR3 DNA reads TGTGCCAGCAGGACAGGGAATAGGGGCTACACCTTC. Its translation: CASRTGNRGYTF.